Listed below are T cell receptor beta chains from one sample, sequenced in a study of cytomegalovirus exposure and HLA in healthy donors. Method: immunoSEQ multiplex PCR; TCRdb's copy keeps in-frame clones and lacks some. The sample has 110,000 to 150,000 clones, roughly 80% seen once; the top ten hold 3% to 3.5%. The sequenced sample consisted of PBMCs. These TCRs come from a female donor in good health and CMV-seronegative. CDR3s include the opening cysteine and the closing phenylalanine or tryptophan. Each record gives: clone size, V gene, D gene, J gene, CDR3 DNA, CDR3 protein. A D gene is named only where the DNA matches it firmly. The listing skips clone size in some rows; elsewhere it reads once, few, many or a size class.

clone size: once; V gene: TRBV2; D gene: .; J gene: TRBJ1-5; CDR3 DNA: TGTGCCAGCAGTCCCCTGACAGGCAGCAATCAGCCCCAGCATTTT; CDR3 protein: CASSPLTGSNQPQHF
clone size: .; V gene: TRBV4-1; D gene: TRBD1; J gene: TRBJ1-3; CDR3 DNA: TGCGCCAGCAGCCAAAACAGGGGAGCTGGAAACACCATATATTTT; CDR3 protein: CASSQNRGAGNTIYF
clone size: .; V gene: TRBV27; D gene: .; J gene: TRBJ2-7; CDR3 DNA: TGTGCCAGCAGACAGAATCTAGGAGGGTACGAGCAGTACTTC; CDR3 protein: CASRQNLGGYEQYF
clone size: few; V gene: TRBV5-1; D gene: .; J gene: TRBJ2-1; CDR3 DNA: TGCGCCAGCAGCACGGTAACCTACAATGAGCAGTTCTTC; CDR3 protein: CASSTVTYNEQFF
clone size: .; V gene: TRBV6-5; D gene: TRBD2; J gene: TRBJ2-1; CDR3 DNA: TGTGCCAGCAGTTACGCGACTAGCGGGCGGTACAATGAGCAGTTCTTC; CDR3 protein: CASSYATSGRYNEQFF
clone size: .; V gene: TRBV4-1; D gene: .; J gene: TRBJ1-3; CDR3 DNA: TGCGCCAGCAGCCAAGAGGGACACCTGGTGACTGGAAACACCATATATTTT; CDR3 protein: CASSQEGHLVTGNTIYF
clone size: .; V gene: TRBV11-3; D gene: TRBD1; J gene: TRBJ1-1; CDR3 DNA: TGTGCCAGCAGCTTAGACAGGGGGGAGACTGAAGCTTTCTTT; CDR3 protein: CASSLDRGETEAFF
clone size: .; V gene: TRBV6-5; D gene: .; J gene: TRBJ2-5; CDR3 DNA: TGTGCCAGCAGTTCAGGAAACCAAGAGACCCAGTACTTC; CDR3 protein: CASSSGNQETQYF
clone size: .; V gene: TRBV15; D gene: .; J gene: TRBJ1-5; CDR3 DNA: TGTGCCACCAGCAGAGATCTTTTCAGAGCGTTCCATCAGCCCCAGCATTTT; CDR3 protein: CATSRDLFRAFHQPQHF
clone size: few; V gene: TRBV6-6; D gene: .; J gene: TRBJ1-1; CDR3 DNA: TGTGCCAGCAGTAAGACGGGGAACACTGAAGCTTTCTTT; CDR3 protein: CASSKTGNTEAFF
clone size: .; V gene: TRBV5-1; D gene: .; J gene: TRBJ2-7; CDR3 DNA: TGCGCCAGCAGCTTGGTTTTAGGGACTTCCTACGAGCAGTACTTC; CDR3 protein: CASSLVLGTSYEQYF
clone size: .; V gene: TRBV28; D gene: TRBD1; J gene: TRBJ1-6; CDR3 DNA: TGTGCCAGTTGGGCCGGGACAGATCATTCACCCCTCCACTTT; CDR3 protein: CASWAGTDHSPLHF
clone size: .; V gene: TRBV10-3; D gene: TRBD2; J gene: TRBJ2-3; CDR3 DNA: TGTGCCATCAGGCACCCGGGACTAGCGGGGTACACAGATACGCAGTATTTT; CDR3 protein: CAIRHPGLAGYTDTQYF
clone size: .; V gene: TRBV11-1; D gene: .; J gene: TRBJ2-7; CDR3 DNA: TGTGCCAGCAGCATGACAGCCTACGAGCAGTACTTC; CDR3 protein: CASSMTAYEQYF
clone size: once; V gene: TRBV27; D gene: .; J gene: TRBJ1-2; CDR3 DNA: TGTGCCAGCAGTTTTGCAGTGCCTACAGCTGCCTATGGCTACACCTTC; CDR3 protein: CASSFAVPTAAYGYTF
clone size: .; V gene: TRBV2; D gene: TRBD2; J gene: TRBJ2-3; CDR3 DNA: TGTGCCAGCAGTGAACTGCGACTAGCGGGATTCACAGATACGCAGTATTTT; CDR3 protein: CASSELRLAGFTDTQYF
clone size: few; V gene: TRBV11-3; D gene: TRBD2; J gene: TRBJ2-1; CDR3 DNA: TGTGCCAGCAGCTTTTCTAGCGGGAGGGCCGAGTTCTTC; CDR3 protein: CASSFSSGRAEFF
clone size: .; V gene: TRBV5-1; D gene: .; J gene: TRBJ1-1; CDR3 DNA: TGCGCCAGCAGTCCAGACAGCCTCCTTGAAGCTTTCTTT; CDR3 protein: CASSPDSLLEAFF